This TCR beta chain is from a study of vaccination and CD4 T cells after COVID-19. Across the whole study: The makeup of the convalescents was six males and four females, two of them Hispanic. For post-vaccine samples, collection took place a median roughly 76 days after dose two, ranging from 14 to 241. The stimulus for the cells was overlapping spike peptides derived from SARS-CoV-2, HCoV-NL63, HCoV-OC43 and HCoV-229E.

As for this clonotype: No antigen is known for it.

The treatment denotes: roughly 10-day PBMC culture with coronavirus spike peptide pools or control peptides (ViraFEST assay). Cultured CD4+ T cells had their DNA profiled by the Oncomine TCR Beta short-read assay. MiXCR was run by TCRdb on the PCR reads, yielding one entry per CDR3 protein. The profile covers more than 7,000 distinct CDR3 sequences, with less than 80% appearing a single time and 15% to 20% taken by the ten largest. There are 16 residues in the CDR3. CDR1 and CDR2 from the germline V gene are LNHNV and YYDKDF (reference sequence). The V and J ends lost 1 base and 5 bases, in that order; junction bases with no gene match: 11.

The TCR was taken from a human donor with COVID-19. The chain has TRBV15 and TRBJ2-7, with 7 bases that match TRBD1. The sample was cultured CD4+ T cells from blood, taken after SARS-CoV-2 vaccination. The CDR3 loop is CATSRGRQGSRNEQYF. CDR3 nucleotide sequence: TGTGCCACCAGCAGAGGCAGACAGGGAAGTCGGAACGAGCAGTACTTC.